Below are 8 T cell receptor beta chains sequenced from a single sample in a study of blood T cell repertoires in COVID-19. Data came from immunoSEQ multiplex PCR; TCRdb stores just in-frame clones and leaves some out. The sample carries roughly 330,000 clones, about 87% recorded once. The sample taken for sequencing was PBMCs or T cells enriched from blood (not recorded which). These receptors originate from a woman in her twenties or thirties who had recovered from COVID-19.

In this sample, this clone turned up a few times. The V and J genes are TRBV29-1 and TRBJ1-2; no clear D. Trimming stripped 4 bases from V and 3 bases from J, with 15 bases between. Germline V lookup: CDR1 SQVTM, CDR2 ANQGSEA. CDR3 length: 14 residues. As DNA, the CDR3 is TGCAGCGTTGTGAGGGCTGGTGTTTACTATGGCTACACCTTC. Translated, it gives CSVVRAGVYYGYTF.

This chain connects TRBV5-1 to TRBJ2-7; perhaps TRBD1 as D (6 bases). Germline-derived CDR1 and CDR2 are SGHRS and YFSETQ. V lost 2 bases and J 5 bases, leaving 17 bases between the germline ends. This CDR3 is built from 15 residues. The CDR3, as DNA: TGCGCCAGCAGCTTTTCGGGATGGACAGCAGACGAGCAGTACTTC. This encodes CASSFSGWTADEQYF.

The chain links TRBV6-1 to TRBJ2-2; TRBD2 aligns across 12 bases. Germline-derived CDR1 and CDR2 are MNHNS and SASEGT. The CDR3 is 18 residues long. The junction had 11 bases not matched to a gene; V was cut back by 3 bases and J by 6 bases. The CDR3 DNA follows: TGTGCCAGCAGTGAGGTACTAGCGGGGGGCACTAGTGCCGGGGAGCTGTTTTTT. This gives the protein CASSEVLAGGTSAGELFF.

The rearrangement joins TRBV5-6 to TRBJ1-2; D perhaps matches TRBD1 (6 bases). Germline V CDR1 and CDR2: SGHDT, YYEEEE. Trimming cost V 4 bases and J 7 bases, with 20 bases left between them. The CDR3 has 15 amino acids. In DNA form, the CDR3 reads TGTGCCAGCAGCCTCGGAGTGGACAGTCCCTTTGGCTACACCTTC. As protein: CASSLGVDSPFGYTF.

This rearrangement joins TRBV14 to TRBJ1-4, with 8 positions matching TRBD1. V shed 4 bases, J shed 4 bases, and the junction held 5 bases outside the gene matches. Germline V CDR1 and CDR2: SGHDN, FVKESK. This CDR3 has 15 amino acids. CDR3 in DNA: TGTGCCAGCAGCCCCACAGGGGGGTTTAATGAAAAACTGTTTTTT. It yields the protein CASSPTGGFNEKLFF. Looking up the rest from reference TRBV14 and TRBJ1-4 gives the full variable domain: EAGVTQFPSHSVIEKGQTVTLRCDPISGHDNLYWYRRVMGKEIKFLLHFVKESKQDESGMPNNRFLAERTGGTYSTLKVQPAELEDSGVYFCASSPTGGFNEKLFFGSGTQLSVL.

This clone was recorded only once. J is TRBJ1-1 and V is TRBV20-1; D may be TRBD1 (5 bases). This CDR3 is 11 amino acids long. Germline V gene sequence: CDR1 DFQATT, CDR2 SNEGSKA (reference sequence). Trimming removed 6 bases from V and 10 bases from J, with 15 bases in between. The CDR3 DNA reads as TGCAGTGCAACCAGGGACTCCGGAGCTTTCTTT. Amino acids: CSATRDSGAFF.

CDR3 residues: CASSLFHRGGGAEETQYF. CDR3 in DNA: TGTGCCAGCAGCCTCTTTCATCGAGGGGGAGGGGCGGAGGAGACCCAGTACTTC. This chain uses TRBV5-6 with TRBJ2-5, with D possibly TRBD2 on 7 matching bases. Between the trimmed V and J ends, which lost 4 bases and 5 bases, there was a span of 27 bases. Germline CDR1 is SGHDT and CDR2 is YYEEEE. The CDR3 is 18 residues long.

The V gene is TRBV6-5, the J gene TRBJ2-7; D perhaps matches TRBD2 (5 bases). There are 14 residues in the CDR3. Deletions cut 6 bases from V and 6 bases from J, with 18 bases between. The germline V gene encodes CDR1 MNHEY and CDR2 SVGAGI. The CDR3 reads CASRFTGMTFEQYF. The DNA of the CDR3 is TGTGCCAGCAGATTTACCGGGATGACCTTCGAGCAGTACTTC.